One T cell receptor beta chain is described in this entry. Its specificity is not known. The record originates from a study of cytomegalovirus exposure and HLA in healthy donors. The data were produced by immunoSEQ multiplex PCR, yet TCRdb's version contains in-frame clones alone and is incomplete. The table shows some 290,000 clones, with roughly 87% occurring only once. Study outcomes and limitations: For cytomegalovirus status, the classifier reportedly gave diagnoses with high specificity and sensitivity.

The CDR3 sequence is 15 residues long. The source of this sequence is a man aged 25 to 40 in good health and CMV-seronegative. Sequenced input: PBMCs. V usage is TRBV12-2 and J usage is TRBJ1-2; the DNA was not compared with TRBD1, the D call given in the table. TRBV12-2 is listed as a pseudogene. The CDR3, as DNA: TGTGCAAGTCGCACAGGACAGGGGGATAACTATGGCTACACCTTC. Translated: CASRTGQGDNYGYTF.